The 13 T cell receptor beta chains given below trace back to one sample, sequenced in a study of identical twins. TCRdb recomputed calls from the 5' RACE reads with MiXCR, one row per CDR3 protein. This table holds roughly 240,000 distinct CDR3 sequences, 7% found once. This sample also appeared in a second study, on yellow fever vaccine responses in identical twins.

Sequences were obtained from memory (CD45RO+) T cells sorted from blood. These receptors originate from a woman younger than 35 in good health.

This clonotype was seen a handful of times. The CDR3 sequence is CASSPGGGIVDTQYF. The CDR3, as DNA: TGTGCCAGCAGCCCCGGGGGGGGTATTGTGGATACGCAGTATTTT. This chain links TRBV7-8 with TRBJ2-3; 8 nucleotides agree with TRBD2. This CDR3 contains 15 residues. V trimming: 5 bases; J trimming: 6 bases; junction bases outside the gene matches: 10. Germline loops: CDR1 SGHVS, CDR2 FQNEAQ.

This clonotype was counted only a few times. V is TRBV6-1 and J is TRBJ2-7, with D perhaps TRBD2 (6 bases). CDR3 size: 13 residues. Germline V CDR1 and CDR2: MNHNS, SASEGT. Trimming stripped 8 bases from V and 6 bases from J, with 17 bases between. CDR3 bases: TGTGCCAGCTCCGGGACTTCTGGAAGCGAGCAGTACGTC. This sequence encodes CASSGTSGSEQYV.

The chain employs TRBV28 and TRBJ2-3; 10 bases agree with TRBD2. The CDR3 length is 15 residues. With V trimmed by 6 bases and J by 6 bases, 9 bases remained unmatched. CDR1 MDHEN and CDR2 SYDVKM come from the germline V gene. As DNA, the CDR3 is TGTGCCAGCAGGAAACTAGCGGGACTCGGGGATACGCAGTATTTT. Its protein product is CASRKLAGLGDTQYF.

The sample holds many counts of this clonotype. V usage is TRBV28 and J usage is TRBJ2-1; 8 nucleotides line up with TRBD2. The junction had 4 bases not matched to a gene; V was cut back by 2 bases and J by 1 base. The CDR3 has 16 amino acids. Per germline, CDR1 MDHEN and CDR2 SYDVKM. The CDR3 coding sequence is TGTGCCAGCAGTTTACCGCGGGAGGCGTCCTACAATGAGCAGTTCTTC. Its translation: CASSLPREASYNEQFF. Full variable domain (outside the CDR3, taken from reference TRBV28 and TRBJ2-1): DVKVTQSSRYLVKRTGEKVFLECVQDMDHENMFWYRQDPGLGLRLIYFSYDVKMKEKGDIPEGYSVSREKKERFSLILESASTNQTSMYLCASSLPREASYNEQFFGPGTRLTVL.

This clonotype was counted many times. CDR3 protein: CASTDIIANYGYTF. CDR3 in DNA: TGTGCCAGCACAGACATTATAGCTAACTATGGCTACACCTTC. The gene calls are TRBV6-1 and TRBJ1-2; no clear D. This CDR3 has 14 residues. Germline V gene data show CDR1 as MNHNS and CDR2 as SASEGT. Trimming pared 7 bases from V and 0 bases from J, leaving 12 bases between.

This clonotype was counted only a few times. The chain has TRBV20-1 and TRBJ2-2; TRBD1 aligns across 9 bases. The CDR3 length is 16 residues. Per the germline V gene, CDR1 is DFQATT and CDR2 is SNEGSKA (reference sequence). V dropped 1 base and J dropped 6; count of bases not matched to a gene: 9. Written as DNA, the CDR3 is TGCAGTGCTAGAGCAAGACAGGGGGGAGATGCCGGGGAGCTGTTTTTT. Translation: CSARARQGGDAGELFF.

V is TRBV11-3 and J is TRBJ2-1; 10 bases line up with TRBD1. Germline lookup yields CDR1 SGHNT and CDR2 YENEEA. CDR3 size: 16 residues. The V gene end was trimmed by 5 bases and the J gene end by 8 bases; junction bases not matched to a gene: 12. The CDR3 DNA follows: TGTGCCAGCAGCACCCGGGACAGGGGCCTTGGGGATGAGCAGTTCTTC. Protein product: CASSTRDRGLGDEQFF.

CDR3 residues: CASSVAGQAKETQYF. The CDR3 DNA sequence: TGTGCCAGCAGCGTAGCGGGACAGGCCAAGGAGACCCAGTACTTC. This rearrangement joins TRBV9 to TRBJ2-5, with 8 nucleotides matching TRBD1. CDR3 length: 15 amino acids. Unmatched junction bases numbered 6, after V lost 0 bases and J lost 5 bases. Per germline, CDR1 SGDLS and CDR2 YYNGEE.

This clonotype was detected ten times or more. The chain combines TRBV12-3 or TRBV12-4 with TRBJ2-1; D unclear. V was clipped by 3 bases and J by 6 bases, with 15 bases between them. The CDR3 covers 15 residues. CDR3: CASSLGGPTSNEQFF. As DNA, the CDR3 is TGTGCCAGCAGTTTGGGCGGCCCCACCAGCAATGAGCAGTTCTTC.

A few counts support this clonotype. This chain uses TRBV3-1 with TRBJ2-1; D gene unclear. The CDR3 extends over 16 amino acids. V lost 4 bases to trimming and J lost 0 bases, with 13 bases between them. The germline V gene encodes CDR1 LGHDT and CDR2 YNNKEL (reference sequence). The CDR3 DNA is TGTGCCAGCAGCCCTCCACCTCTAAGCTCCTACAATGAGCAGTTCTTC. Residues: CASSPPPLSSYNEQFF.

V and J are TRBV28 and TRBJ2-1, with TRBD1 matching over 7 bases. The CDR3 length is 14 residues. V shed 2 bases and J 8 bases; nucleotides not matched to a gene: 6. The germline V gene has CDR1 MDHEN and CDR2 SYDVKM. The CDR3: CASSLPGQADEQFF. DNA for the CDR3: TGTGCCAGCAGTTTACCCGGACAGGCCGATGAGCAGTTCTTC.

This clonotype was counted at least ten times. The chain links TRBV2 to TRBJ2-2, with TRBD1 matching over 9 bases. J gave up 8 bases and V 6 bases, and 13 bases lay outside the gene matches. Germline-derived CDR1 and CDR2 are SNHLY and FYNNEI. The CDR3 consists of 16 residues. The CDR3, as DNA: TGTGCCAGCAGCCCCACAGGGGGCTATGTTTCTGGGGAGCTGTTTTTT. It translates to CASSPTGGYVSGELFF.

Only a few counts were recorded for this clonotype. This chain connects TRBV2 to TRBJ1-5; D is possibly TRBD1 (5 bases). The CDR3 sequence is 13 residues long. V lost 3 bases and J 7 bases, leaving 10 bases between the germline ends. In germline, CDR1 is SNHLY, CDR2 FYNNEI. The chain's CDR3 is CASSEGRGQPQHF. CDR3 coding DNA: TGTGCCAGCAGTGAGGGACGGGGACAGCCCCAGCATTTT.